A single T cell receptor beta chain is shown here with its context. The antigen remains undetermined. The naive CD8 population came from CD45RO-negative cells selected for CCR7, without terminally differentiated effector memory CD45RA+ cells. The method was immunoSEQ multiplex PCR; TCRdb's version includes in-frame clones alone and lacks a portion of them. The top ten hold 0.085% to 0.11% of the sample, which has about 550,000 clones, nearly 97% seen once. CDR1 and CDR2 from the germline V gene are SEHNR and FQNEAQ (reference sequence). The CDR3 is made up of 18 amino acids. Trimming cost V 6 bases and J 1 base; bases outside gene matches: 10. This entry belongs to a study of shared clonotypes between healthy human individuals. Study outcomes and limitations: Sequencing depth was predicted to influence how clonotypes are shared among donors.

This receptor was identified in a woman aged 25-40 years in good health. The chain couples TRBV7-9 to TRBJ2-1; 12 bases fit TRBD2. Sequencing used naive CD8+ T cells sorted from blood. The CDR3 nucleotides are TGTGCCAGCAGGCCTGCGCTAGCGGGAGGGAATTCCTACAATGAGCAGTTCTTC. It yields the protein CASRPALAGGNSYNEQFF.